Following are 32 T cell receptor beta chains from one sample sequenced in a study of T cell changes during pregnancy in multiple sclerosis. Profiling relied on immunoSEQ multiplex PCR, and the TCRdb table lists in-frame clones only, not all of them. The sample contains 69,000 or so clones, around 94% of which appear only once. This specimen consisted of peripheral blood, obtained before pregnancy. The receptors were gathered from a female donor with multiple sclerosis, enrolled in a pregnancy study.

This CDR3 is CASTGLASSTDTQYF. The CDR3 nucleotides read TGTGCCAGCACCGGTCTAGCATCGAGCACAGATACGCAGTATTTT. The chain couples TRBV9 to TRBJ2-3; possibly TRBD2 for D (5 bases). V shed 6 bases and J shed 0 bases, with 14 bases lying between them. Germline V CDR1 and CDR2: SGDLS, YYNGEE. The CDR3 spans 15 residues.

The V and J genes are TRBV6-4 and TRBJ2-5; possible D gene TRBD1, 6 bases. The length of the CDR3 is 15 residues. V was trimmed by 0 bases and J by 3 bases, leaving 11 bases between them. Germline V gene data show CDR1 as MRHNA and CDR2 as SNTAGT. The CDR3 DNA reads TGTGCCAGCAGTGACTCTCCCCGGACAGAAGAGACCCAGTACTTC. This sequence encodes CASSDSPRTEETQYF.

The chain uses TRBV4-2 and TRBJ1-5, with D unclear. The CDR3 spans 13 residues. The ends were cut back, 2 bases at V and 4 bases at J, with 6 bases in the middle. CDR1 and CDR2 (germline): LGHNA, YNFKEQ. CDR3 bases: TGTGCCAGCAGCCAACCGGGAAATCAGCCCCAGCATTTT. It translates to CASSQPGNQPQHF.

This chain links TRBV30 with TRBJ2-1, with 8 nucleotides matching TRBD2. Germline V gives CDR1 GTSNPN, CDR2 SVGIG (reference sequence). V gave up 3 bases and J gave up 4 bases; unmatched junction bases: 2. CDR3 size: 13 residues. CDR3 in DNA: TGTGCCTGGAGACTAGCGGTGTACAATGAGCAGTTCTTC. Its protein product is CAWRLAVYNEQFF.

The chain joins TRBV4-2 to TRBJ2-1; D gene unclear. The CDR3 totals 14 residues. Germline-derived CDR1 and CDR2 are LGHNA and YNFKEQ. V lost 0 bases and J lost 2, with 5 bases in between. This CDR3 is CASSQERAYNEQFF. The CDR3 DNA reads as TGTGCCAGCAGCCAAGAAAGAGCCTACAATGAGCAGTTCTTC.

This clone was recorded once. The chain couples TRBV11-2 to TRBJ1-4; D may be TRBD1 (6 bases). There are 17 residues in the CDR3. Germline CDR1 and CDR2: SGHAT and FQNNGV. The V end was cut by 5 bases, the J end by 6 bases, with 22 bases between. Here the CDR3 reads CASSPTPWDNLYEKLFF. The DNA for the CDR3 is TGTGCCAGCAGCCCCACCCCCTGGGACAACCTCTATGAAAAACTGTTTTTT.

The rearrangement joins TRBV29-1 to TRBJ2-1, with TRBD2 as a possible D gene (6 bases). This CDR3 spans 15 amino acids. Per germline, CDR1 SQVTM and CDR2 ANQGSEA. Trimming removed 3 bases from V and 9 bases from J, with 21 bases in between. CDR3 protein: CSVDWGGGTYGEQFF. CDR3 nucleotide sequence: TGCAGCGTTGACTGGGGAGGCGGGACGTACGGTGAGCAGTTCTTC.

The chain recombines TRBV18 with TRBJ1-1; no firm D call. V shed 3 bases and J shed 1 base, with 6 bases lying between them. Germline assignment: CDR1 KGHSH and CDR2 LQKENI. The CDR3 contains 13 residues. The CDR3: CASSPPGNTEAFF. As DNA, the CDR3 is TGTGCCAGCTCACCCCCAGGGAACACTGAAGCTTTCTTT. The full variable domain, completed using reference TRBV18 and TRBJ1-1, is NAGVMQNPRHLVRRRGQEARLRCSPMKGHSHVYWYRQLPEEGLKFMVYLQKENIIDESGMPKERFSAEFPKEGPSILRIQQVVRGDSAAYFCASSPPGNTEAFFGQGTRLTVV.

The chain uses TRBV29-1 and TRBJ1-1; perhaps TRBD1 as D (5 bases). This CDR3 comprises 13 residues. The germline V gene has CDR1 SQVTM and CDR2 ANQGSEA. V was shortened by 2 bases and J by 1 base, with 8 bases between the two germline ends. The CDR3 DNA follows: TGCAGCGTTGAATGGCAGGGGAACACTGAAGCTTTCTTT. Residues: CSVEWQGNTEAFF.

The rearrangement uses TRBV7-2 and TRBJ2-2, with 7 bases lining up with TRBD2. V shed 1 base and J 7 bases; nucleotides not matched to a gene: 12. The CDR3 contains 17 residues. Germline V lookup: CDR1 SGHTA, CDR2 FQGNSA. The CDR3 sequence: CASSLGWEGPRGGELFF. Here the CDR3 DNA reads TGTGCCAGCAGCTTAGGGTGGGAGGGCCCCCGGGGCGGGGAGCTGTTTTTT.

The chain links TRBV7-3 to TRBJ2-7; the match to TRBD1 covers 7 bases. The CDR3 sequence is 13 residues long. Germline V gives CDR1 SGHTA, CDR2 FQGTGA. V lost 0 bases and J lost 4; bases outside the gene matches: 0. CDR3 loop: CASSLTRGYEQYF. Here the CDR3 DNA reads TGTGCCAGCAGCTTAACCAGGGGGTACGAGCAGTACTTC.

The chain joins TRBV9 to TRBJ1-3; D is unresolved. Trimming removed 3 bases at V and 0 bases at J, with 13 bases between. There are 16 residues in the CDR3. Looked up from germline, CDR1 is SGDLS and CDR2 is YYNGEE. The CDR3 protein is CASSARGGISGNTIYF. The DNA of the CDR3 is TGTGCCAGCAGCGCCCGGGGAGGGATCTCTGGAAACACCATATATTTT.

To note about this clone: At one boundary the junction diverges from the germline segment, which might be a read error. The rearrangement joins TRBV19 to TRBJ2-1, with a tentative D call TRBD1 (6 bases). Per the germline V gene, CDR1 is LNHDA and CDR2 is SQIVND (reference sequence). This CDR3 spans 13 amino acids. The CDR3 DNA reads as TGTGCCAGTAGTATAGGGGCCCAGGGGTTTTCGATCTTC. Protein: CASSIGAQGFSIF.

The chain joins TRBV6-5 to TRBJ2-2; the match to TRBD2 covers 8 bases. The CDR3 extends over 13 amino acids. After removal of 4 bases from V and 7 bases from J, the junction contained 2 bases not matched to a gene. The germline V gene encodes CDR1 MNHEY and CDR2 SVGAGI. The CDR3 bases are TGTGCCAGCAGTTTGCGGGGGGTCGGGGAGCTGTTTTTT. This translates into CASSLRGVGELFF.

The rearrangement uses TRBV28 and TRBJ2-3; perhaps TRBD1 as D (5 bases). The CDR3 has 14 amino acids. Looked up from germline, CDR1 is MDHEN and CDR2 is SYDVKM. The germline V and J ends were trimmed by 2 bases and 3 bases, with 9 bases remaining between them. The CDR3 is CASSLPRVTDTQYF. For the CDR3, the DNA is TGTGCCAGCAGTTTACCCAGGGTAACAGATACGCAGTATTTT.

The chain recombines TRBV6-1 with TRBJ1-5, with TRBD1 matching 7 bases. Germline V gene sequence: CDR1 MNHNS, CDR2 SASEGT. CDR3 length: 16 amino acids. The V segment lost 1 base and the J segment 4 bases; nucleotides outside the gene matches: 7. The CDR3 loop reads CASSEETGAPNQPQHF. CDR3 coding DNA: TGTGCCAGCAGTGAAGAAACAGGGGCCCCAAATCAGCCCCAGCATTTT.

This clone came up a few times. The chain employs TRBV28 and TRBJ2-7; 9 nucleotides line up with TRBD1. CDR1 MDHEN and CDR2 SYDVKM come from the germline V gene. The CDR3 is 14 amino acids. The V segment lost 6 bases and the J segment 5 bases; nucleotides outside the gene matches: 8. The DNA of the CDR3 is TGTGCCAGCAGCCTCAACCGACAGGGGGACGAGCAGTACTTC. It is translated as CASSLNRQGDEQYF.

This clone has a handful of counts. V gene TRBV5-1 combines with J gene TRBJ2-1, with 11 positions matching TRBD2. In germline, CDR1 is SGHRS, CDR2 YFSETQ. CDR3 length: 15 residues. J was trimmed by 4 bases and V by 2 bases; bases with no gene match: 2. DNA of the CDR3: TGCGCCAGCAGCTTAGCTAGCGGGAGGTACAATGAGCAGTTCTTC. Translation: CASSLASGRYNEQFF.

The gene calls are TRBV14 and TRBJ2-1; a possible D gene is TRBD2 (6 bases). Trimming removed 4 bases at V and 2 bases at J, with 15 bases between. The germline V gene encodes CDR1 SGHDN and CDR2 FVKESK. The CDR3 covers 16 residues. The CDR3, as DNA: TGTGCCAGCAGCCCCGTAGGCGGGGCGACCTACAATGAGCAGTTCTTC. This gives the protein CASSPVGGATYNEQFF. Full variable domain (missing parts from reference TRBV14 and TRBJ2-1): EAGVTQFPSHSVIEKGQTVTLRCDPISGHDNLYWYRRVMGKEIKFLLHFVKESKQDESGMPNNRFLAERTGGTYSTLKVQPAELEDSGVYFCASSPVGGATYNEQFFGPGTRLTVL.

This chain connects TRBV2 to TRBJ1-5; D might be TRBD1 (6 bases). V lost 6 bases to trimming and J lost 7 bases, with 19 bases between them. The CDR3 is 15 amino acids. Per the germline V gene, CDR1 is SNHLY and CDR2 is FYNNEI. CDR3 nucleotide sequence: TGTGCCAGCAGGAAGGGGGTTGGGGGGGAACAGCCCCAGCATTTT. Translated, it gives CASRKGVGGEQPQHF.

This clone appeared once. The DNA of the CDR3 is TGTGCCAGCAGCCCCGCAGGGGGGAATGAGCAGTTCTTC. This translates into CASSPAGGNEQFF. V usage is TRBV14 and J usage is TRBJ2-1, with a weak D call TRBD1 (7 bases). Germline CDR1 and CDR2: SGHDN and FVKESK. V lost 4 bases, J lost 7 bases, and 11 bases lay in between. This CDR3 is built from 13 residues.

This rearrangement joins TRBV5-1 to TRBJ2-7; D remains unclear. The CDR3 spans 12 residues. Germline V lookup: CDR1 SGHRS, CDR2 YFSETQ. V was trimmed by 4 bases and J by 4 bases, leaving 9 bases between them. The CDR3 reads CASSSQQYEQYF. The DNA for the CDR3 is TGCGCCAGCAGCAGCCAACAGTACGAGCAGTACTTC.

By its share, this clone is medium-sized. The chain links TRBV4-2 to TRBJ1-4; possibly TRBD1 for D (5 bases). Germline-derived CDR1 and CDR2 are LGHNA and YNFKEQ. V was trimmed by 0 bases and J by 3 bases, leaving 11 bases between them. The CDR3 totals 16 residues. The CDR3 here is CASSQEQAGANEKLFF. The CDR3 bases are TGTGCCAGCAGCCAAGAACAGGCAGGAGCTAATGAAAAACTGTTTTTT.

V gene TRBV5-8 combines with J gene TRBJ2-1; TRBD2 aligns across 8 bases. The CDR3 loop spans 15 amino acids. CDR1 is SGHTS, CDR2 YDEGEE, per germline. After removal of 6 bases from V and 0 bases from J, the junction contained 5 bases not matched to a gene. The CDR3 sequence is CASTRGGYSYNEQFF. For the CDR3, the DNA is TGTGCCAGCACCCGGGGGGGGTACTCCTACAATGAGCAGTTCTTC.

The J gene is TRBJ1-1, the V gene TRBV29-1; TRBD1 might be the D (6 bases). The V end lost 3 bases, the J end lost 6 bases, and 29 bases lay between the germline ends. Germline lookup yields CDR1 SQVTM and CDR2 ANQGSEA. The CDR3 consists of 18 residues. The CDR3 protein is CSVDLGLPGATSFAEAFF. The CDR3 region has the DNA TGCAGCGTTGACTTGGGCCTTCCAGGGGCGACATCATTCGCTGAAGCTTTCTTT. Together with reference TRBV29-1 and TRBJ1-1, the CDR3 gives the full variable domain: SAVISQKPSRDICQRGTSLTIQCQVDSQVTMMFWYRQQPGQSLTLIATANQGSEATYESGFVIDKFPISRPNLTFSTLTVSNMSPEDSSIYLCSVDLGLPGATSFAEAFFGQGTRLTVV.

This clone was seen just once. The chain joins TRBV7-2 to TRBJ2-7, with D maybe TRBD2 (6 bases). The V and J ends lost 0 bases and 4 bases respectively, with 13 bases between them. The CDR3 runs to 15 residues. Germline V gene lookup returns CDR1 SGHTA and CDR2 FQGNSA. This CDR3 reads CASSLARASVYEQYF. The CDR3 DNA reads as TGTGCCAGCAGCTTAGCTAGGGCTAGCGTATACGAGCAGTACTTC.

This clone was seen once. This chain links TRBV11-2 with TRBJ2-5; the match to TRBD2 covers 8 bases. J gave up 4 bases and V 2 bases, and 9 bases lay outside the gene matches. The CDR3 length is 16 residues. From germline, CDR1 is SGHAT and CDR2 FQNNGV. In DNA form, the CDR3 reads TGTGCCAGCAGCTTAAATCCGAGCGGGAGATCAGAGACCCAGTACTTC. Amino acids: CASSLNPSGRSETQYF.

CDR3 region: CASSQVRRGRRGANVLTF. For the CDR3, the DNA is TGTGCCAGCAGCCAAGTGAGGCGCGGGAGGCGTGGGGCCAACGTCCTGACTTTC. This chain links TRBV4-2 with TRBJ2-6; 8 nucleotides agree with TRBD2. The CDR3 is 18 residues long. V was pared by 1 base and J by 3 bases, with 8 bases of the junction left unmatched. The germline CDR1 and CDR2 sequences are LGHNA and YNFKEQ.

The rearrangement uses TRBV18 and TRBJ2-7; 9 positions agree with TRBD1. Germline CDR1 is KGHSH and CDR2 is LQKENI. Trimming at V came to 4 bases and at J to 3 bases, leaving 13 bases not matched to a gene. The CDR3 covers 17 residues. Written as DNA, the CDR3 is TGTGCCAGCTCACGAGGGGTACAGGGGGCTACGGGCTACGAGCAGTACTTC. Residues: CASSRGVQGATGYEQYF.

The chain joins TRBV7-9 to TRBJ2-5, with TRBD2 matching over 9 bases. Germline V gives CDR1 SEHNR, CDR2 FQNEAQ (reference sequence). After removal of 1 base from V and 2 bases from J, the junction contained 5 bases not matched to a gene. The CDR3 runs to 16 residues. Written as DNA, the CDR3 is TGTGCCAGCAGCTTAGTGCCTAGCGGGATACAAGAGACCCAGTACTTC. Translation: CASSLVPSGIQETQYF.

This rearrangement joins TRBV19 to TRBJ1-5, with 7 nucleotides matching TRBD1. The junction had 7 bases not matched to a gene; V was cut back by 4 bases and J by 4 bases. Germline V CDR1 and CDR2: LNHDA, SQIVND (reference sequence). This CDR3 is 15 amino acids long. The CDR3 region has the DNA TGTGCCAGTAGTACCACCCGGGACAGAAATCAGCCCCAGCATTTT. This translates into CASSTTRDRNQPQHF. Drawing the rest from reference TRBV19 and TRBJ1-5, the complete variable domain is DGGITQSPKYLFRKEGQNVTLSCEQNLNHDAMYWYRQDPGQGLRLIYYSQIVNDFQKGDIAEGYSVSREKKESFPLTVTSAQKNPTAFYLCASSTTRDRNQPQHFGDGTRLSIL.

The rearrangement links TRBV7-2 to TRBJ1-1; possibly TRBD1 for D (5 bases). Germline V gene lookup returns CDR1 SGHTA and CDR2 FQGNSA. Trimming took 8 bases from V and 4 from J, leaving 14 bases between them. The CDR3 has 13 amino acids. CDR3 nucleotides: TGTGCCAGCTCTAGCGGGGGTGGCACTGAAGCTTTCTTT. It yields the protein CASSSGGGTEAFF. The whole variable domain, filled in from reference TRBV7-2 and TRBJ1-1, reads GAGVSQSPSNKVTEKGKDVELRCDPISGHTALYWYRQSLGQGLEFLIYFQGNSAPDKSGLPSDRFSAERTGGSVSTLTIQRTQQEDSAVYLCASSSGGGTEAFFGQGTRLTVV.